A selection of T cell receptor beta chains follows, all from one sample in a study of T cells in localized non-small cell lung cancer. Data came from immunoSEQ multiplex PCR; TCRdb stores just in-frame clones and leaves some out. The profile shows roughly 35,000 clones, roughly 85% of them singletons. Sequencing used peripheral blood, obtained before any cancer treatment. These receptors came from a woman aged 35-75 years with stage I lung adenocarcinoma. Each CDR3 is given without its conserved first and last residue. The D gene is left open where the match is weak.

.	TRBV28	TRBJ1-4	ASSQRKKLF
TRBD1	TRBV5-5	TRBJ1-2	ASSPGQGRSGYT
.	TRBV7-9	TRBJ1-2	ASSRITTENYGYT
.	TRBV5-1	TRBJ2-2	ASSLSGTGELF
.	TRBV29-1	TRBJ2-7	SVVVGSHEQY
.	TRBV14	TRBJ2-3	ASSQGRERIVDTQY
.	TRBV12-2	TRBJ1-3	ASRLEGDRQRSGNTIY
TRBD2	TRBV7-8	TRBJ2-1	ASSAKLAGDQSWEQF
TRBD1	TRBV6-1	TRBJ1-6	ASSERTGGFNSPLH
.	TRBV23-1	TRBJ1-5	ASSQGGYSNQPQH
.	TRBV2	TRBJ2-7	ASSLTRDRQY
.	TRBV4-2	TRBJ2-5	ASSQDFTGVKETQY
TRBD2	TRBV11-3	TRBJ2-3	ASSSGTTLDTQY
.	TRBV2	TRBJ2-3	ASRSPSSVTQY
TRBD1	TRBV28	TRBJ1-2	ASRQGAGYT
TRBD2	TRBV7-2	TRBJ2-3	ASSLEGWTSGGSDTQY
TRBD1	TRBV2	TRBJ1-2	ASSDEASNDRAGGYT
TRBD1	TRBV18	TRBJ1-4	ASSPPARGLEKLF
.	TRBV27	TRBJ2-2	ASSLSGATGELF
.	TRBV5-1	TRBJ2-2	ASKAGWNTGELF
TRBD1	TRBV5-1	TRBJ2-3	ASSSGTVTDTQY
.	TRBV21-1	TRBJ2-7	ASSKPQQGGEQY
.	TRBV6-5	TRBJ2-2	ATYMSQISTGELF
TRBD1	TRBV7-9	TRBJ1-4	ASSWTGGNEKLF
.	TRBV11-3	TRBJ2-5	ASSLAAAYQEAQY
TRBD1	TRBV7-6	TRBJ2-2	ASSLRQGTARDGPGELF
.	TRBV10-3	TRBJ2-3	AIAGVTGDTQY
TRBD1	TRBV5-6	TRBJ1-2	ASSSLKKNRGGYT
.	TRBV9	TRBJ1-5	ASSRTSGSNQPQH
TRBD1	TRBV19	TRBJ2-7	ASTTGGAYEQY
.	TRBV2	TRBJ1-5	ASSGGSDRRNQPQH
.	TRBV5-1	TRBJ2-3	ASRSSWGTSTDTQY